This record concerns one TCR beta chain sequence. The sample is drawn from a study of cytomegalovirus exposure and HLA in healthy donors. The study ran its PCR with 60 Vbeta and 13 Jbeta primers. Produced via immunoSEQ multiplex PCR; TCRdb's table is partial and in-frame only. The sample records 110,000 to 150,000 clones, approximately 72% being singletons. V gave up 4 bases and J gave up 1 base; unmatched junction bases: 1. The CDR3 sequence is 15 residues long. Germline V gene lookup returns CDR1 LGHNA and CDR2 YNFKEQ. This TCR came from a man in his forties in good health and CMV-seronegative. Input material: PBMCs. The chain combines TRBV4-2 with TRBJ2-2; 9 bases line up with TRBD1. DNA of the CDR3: TGTGCCAGCAGCCCGGGACAGGGGAACACCGGGGAGCTGTTTTTT. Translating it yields CASSPGQGNTGELFF.